The sequence of this T cell receptor (beta chain) was determined in a study of Graves' ophthalmopathy and Graves' hyperthyroidism. The study enrolled ophthalmopathy donors with moderate-to-severe activity, CAS ≥3, NOSPECS ≥4 and duration under 3 months. Germline V gene data show CDR1 as SGHTA and CDR2 as FQGNSA. The CDR3 is 17 amino acids. The trim removed 5 bases at V and 6 bases at J, leaving 12 bases unmatched. The study's findings and limits: Blood contained most expanded thyroid clonotypes exceeding 0.001 frequency. Ophthalmopathy versus stable hyperthyroidism: 13-signature model gave less than 90% sensitivity, less than 82% specificity.

As concerns this clonotype: Its cognate antigen is unknown.

The sequenced template was RNA, covering the TCR beta CDR3 region. HTBI-primed RT-PCR formed the first round, and a multiplex PCR formed the second. TCRdb called the multiplex PCR reads again in MiXCR, with one record for every CDR3 protein. In the table there are almost 750,000 distinct CDR3 sequences, about 44% of which are singletons. The receptor's source is an adult man with Graves' ophthalmopathy. Sequences were obtained from peripheral blood. The rearrangement uses TRBV7-2 and TRBJ2-5; 13 nucleotides align to TRBD2. Here the CDR3 reads CASSQRTGLAGEKTQYF. CDR3 DNA: TGTGCCAGCAGCCAACGAACAGGACTAGCGGGAGAAAAGACCCAGTACTTC.